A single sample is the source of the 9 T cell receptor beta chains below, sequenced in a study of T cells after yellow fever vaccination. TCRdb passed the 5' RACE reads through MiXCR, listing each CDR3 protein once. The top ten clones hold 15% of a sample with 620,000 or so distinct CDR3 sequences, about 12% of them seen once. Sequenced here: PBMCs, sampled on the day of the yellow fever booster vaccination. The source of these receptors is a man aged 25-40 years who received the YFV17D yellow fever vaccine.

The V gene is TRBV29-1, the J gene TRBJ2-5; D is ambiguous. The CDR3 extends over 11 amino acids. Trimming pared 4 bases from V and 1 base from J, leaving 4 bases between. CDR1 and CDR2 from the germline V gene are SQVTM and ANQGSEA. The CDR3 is CSVGLQETQYF. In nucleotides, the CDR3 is TGCAGCGTTGGTCTCCAAGAGACCCAGTACTTC.

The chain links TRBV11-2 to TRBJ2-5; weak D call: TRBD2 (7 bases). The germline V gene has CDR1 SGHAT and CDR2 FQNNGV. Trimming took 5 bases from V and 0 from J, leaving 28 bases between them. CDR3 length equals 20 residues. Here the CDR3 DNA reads TGTGCCAGCAGCCGGAGAGGGAGGGGGGTAGCGAGACGGAACCAAGAGACCCAGTACTTC. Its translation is CASSRRGRGVARRNQETQYF. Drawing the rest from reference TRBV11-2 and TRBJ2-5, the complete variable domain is EAGVAQSPRYKIIEKRQSVAFWCNPISGHATLYWYQQILGQGPKLLIQFQNNGVVDDSQLPKDRFSAERLKGVDSTLKIQPAKLEDSAVYLCASSRRGRGVARRNQETQYFGPGTRLLVL.

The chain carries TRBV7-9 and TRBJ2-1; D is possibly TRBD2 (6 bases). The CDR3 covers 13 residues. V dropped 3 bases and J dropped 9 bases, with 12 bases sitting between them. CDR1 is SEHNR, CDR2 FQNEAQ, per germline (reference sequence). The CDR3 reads CASSFPSVREQFF. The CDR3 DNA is TGTGCCAGCAGCTTCCCTAGCGTCCGTGAGCAGTTCTTC.

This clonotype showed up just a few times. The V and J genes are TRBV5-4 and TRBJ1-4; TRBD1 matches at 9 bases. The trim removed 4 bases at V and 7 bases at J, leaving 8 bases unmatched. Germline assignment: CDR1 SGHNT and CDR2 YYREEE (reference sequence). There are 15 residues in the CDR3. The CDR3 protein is CASSKGQGKVEKLFF. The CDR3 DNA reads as TGTGCCAGCAGCAAAGGACAGGGGAAGGTTGAAAAACTGTTTTTT.

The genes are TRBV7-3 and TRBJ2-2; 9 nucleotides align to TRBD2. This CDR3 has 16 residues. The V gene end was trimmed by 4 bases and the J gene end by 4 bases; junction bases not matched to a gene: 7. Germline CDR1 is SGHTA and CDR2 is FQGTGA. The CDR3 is CASSSSTSGLTGELFF. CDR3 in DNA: TGTGCCAGCAGCTCCTCGACTAGCGGTCTCACCGGGGAGCTGTTTTTT.

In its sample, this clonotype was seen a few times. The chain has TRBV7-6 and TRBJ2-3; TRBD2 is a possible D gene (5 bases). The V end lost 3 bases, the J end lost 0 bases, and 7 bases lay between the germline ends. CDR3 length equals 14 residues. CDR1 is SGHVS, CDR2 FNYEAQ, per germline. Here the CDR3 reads CASSFRESTDTQYF. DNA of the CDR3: TGTGCCAGCAGCTTTAGGGAGAGCACAGATACGCAGTATTTT.

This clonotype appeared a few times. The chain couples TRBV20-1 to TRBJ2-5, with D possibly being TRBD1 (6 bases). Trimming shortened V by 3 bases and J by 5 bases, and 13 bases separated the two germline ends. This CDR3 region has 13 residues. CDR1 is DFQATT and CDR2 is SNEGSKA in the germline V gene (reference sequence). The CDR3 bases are TGCAGTGCTAGGGAGACAGGACTGGAGACCCAGTACTTC. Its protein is CSARETGLETQYF.

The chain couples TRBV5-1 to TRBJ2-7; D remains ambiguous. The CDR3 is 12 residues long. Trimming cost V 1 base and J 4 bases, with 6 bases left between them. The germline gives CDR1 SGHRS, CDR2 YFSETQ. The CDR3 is CASSLKFYEQYF. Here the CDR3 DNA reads TGCGCCAGCAGCTTGAAGTTTTACGAGCAGTACTTC.

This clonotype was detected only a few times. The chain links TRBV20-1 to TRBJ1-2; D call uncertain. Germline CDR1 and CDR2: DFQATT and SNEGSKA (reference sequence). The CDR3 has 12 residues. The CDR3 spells CSVFDGSAGYTF. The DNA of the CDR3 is TGCAGCGTATTTGACGGGAGTGCTGGCTACACCTTC.